These 32 T cell receptor beta chains were sequenced from one sample in a study of regulatory T cells in long-lasting Graves disease. Assembly of TCR beta libraries relied on iRepertoire HTBI primers together with Arm-PCR of CDR3 regions. TCRdb reanalysed the multiplex PCR reads using MiXCR and keeps one entry per CDR3 protein. The sample has 450,000 or so distinct CDR3 sequences; 20% are singletons. As for time point: persistent/refractory GD, antithyroid drugs over 5 years with positive TRAb. Construction of the TCR library relied on RNA isolated from PBMCs. Here the sequenced sample was peripheral blood mononuclear cells (PBMCs), taken when the disease was refractory, from a patient treated with antithyroid drugs. The receptors come from a female donor with Graves disease.

This clonotype occurred many times. The gene calls are TRBV2 and TRBJ2-7; D gene uncertain. Between the trimmed V and J ends, which lost 5 bases and 0 bases, there was a span of 5 bases. CDR3 length: 12 residues. CDR1 is SNHLY, CDR2 FYNNEI, per germline. CDR3 bases: TGTGCCAGCAGTATCAACTCCTACGAGCAGTACTTC. This encodes CASSINSYEQYF.

V gene TRBV12-3 or TRBV12-4 combines with J gene TRBJ1-6; unclear D gene. The CDR3 runs to 14 residues. V dropped 3 bases and J dropped 1 base, with 4 bases sitting between them. The CDR3 sequence: CASSFQSYNSPLHF. CDR3 in DNA: TGTGCCAGCAGTTTTCAATCCTATAATTCACCCCTCCACTTT.

V is TRBV3-1 and J is TRBJ2-7, with 12 nucleotides matching TRBD2. Losses at the gene ends were 2 bases for V and 5 bases for J; bases not matched to a gene: 10. CDR3 length: 17 amino acids. Looked up from germline, CDR1 is LGHDT and CDR2 is YNNKEL (reference sequence). The CDR3 sequence: CASSQPTTSGRRDEQYF. CDR3 bases: TGTGCCAGCAGCCAACCCACGACTAGCGGGAGAAGGGACGAGCAGTACTTC.

The V and J genes are TRBV12-3 or TRBV12-4 and TRBJ2-3; TRBD2 matches at 11 bases. V lost 3 bases to trimming and J lost 2 bases; unmatched junction nucleotides: 4. The CDR3 totals 16 residues. The CDR3 DNA is TGTGCCAGCAGTTTCCCTAGCGGGAGGACCACAGATACGCAGTATTTT. It specifies CASSFPSGRTTDTQYF.

Ten or more counts support this clonotype. The J gene is TRBJ2-5, the V gene TRBV11-1; D might be TRBD1 or TRBD2, each matching 6 bases. Per the germline V gene, CDR1 is SGHAT and CDR2 is FQDESV (reference sequence). The CDR3 covers 14 residues. Trimming pared 6 bases from V and 3 bases from J, leaving 14 bases between. The CDR3: CASRSPGEEETQYF. The CDR3 nucleotides read TGTGCCAGCAGGAGTCCAGGGGAGGAAGAGACCCAGTACTTC. The full variable domain, rest sourced from reference TRBV11-1 and TRBJ2-5, is EAEVAQSPRYKITEKSQAVAFWCDPISGHATLYWYRQILGQGPELLVQFQDESVVDDSQLPKDRFSAERLKGVDSTLKIQPAELGDSAMYLCASRSPGEEETQYFGPGTRLLVL.

About this clonotype: Sequence at one end of the junction differs from germline and may be a read error. In DNA, the CDR3 is TGTGCCATCAGTGAGTTCCGGGACAGCTCCTACGAGCAGTGCTTC. It specifies CAISEFRDSSYEQCF. The chain couples TRBV10-3 to TRBJ2-7; 7 bases align to TRBD1. This CDR3 comprises 15 residues. Looked up from germline, CDR1 is ENHRY and CDR2 is SYGVKD.

The V and J genes are TRBV7-2 and TRBJ2-1; no clear D gene. CDR3 size: 16 residues. Germline V CDR1 and CDR2: SGHTA, FQGNSA. V dropped 6 bases and J dropped 0 bases, with 15 bases sitting between them. The CDR3 DNA is TGTGCCAGCAGATTTAAAGCGCCGAGCTCCTACAATGAGCAGTTCTTC. It translates to CASRFKAPSSYNEQFF.

Points on this clonotype: At one boundary the junction diverges from the germline segment, which might be a read error. The chain couples TRBV29-1 to TRBJ2-4; D possibly corresponds to TRBD2 (6 bases). CDR1 and CDR2 (germline): SQVTM, ANQGSEA. This CDR3 has 10 residues. Written as DNA, the CDR3 is TGCAGCGTTTTTACGGGGGTTGCATTCTTC. This encodes CSVFTGVAFF.

The genes are TRBV18 and TRBJ2-7; D is unclear. V lost 2 bases and J lost 6, with 5 bases in between. CDR3 size: 11 residues. Germline V gives CDR1 KGHSH, CDR2 LQKENI. CDR3: CASSPSAEQYF. For the CDR3, the DNA is TGTGCCAGCTCACCATCGGCCGAGCAGTACTTC.

Comment on this clonotype: Since a much larger clone is just one base distant, this may be a read error. This chain connects TRBV13 to TRBJ2-7; the match to TRBD2 covers 8 bases. Germline V CDR1 and CDR2: PRHDT, FYEKMQ (reference sequence). CDR3 length: 16 residues. The DNA of the CDR3 is TGTGCCGGCAGCTTAGCGTCAGCGGGAGACTTTTACGAGCAGTACTTC. Translating gives CAGSLASAGDFYEQYF. The full variable domain, its missing parts supplied by reference TRBV13 and TRBJ2-7, is AAGVIQSPRHLIKEKRETATLKCYPIPRHDTVYWYQQGPGQDPQFLISFYEKMQSDKGSIPDRFSAQQFSDYHSELNMSSLELGDSALYFCAGSLASAGDFYEQYFGPGTRLTVT.

Turning to this clonotype: The conserved phenylalanine or tryptophan normally closing the CDR3 is absent here, so this likely arose from a read error. The chain recombines TRBV7-3 with TRBJ2-5; 7 nucleotides agree with TRBD2. Gene TRBJ2-1 matches the end of the DNA better, so the J call may be wrong. This CDR3 is built from 16 residues. The germline gives CDR1 SGHTA, CDR2 FQGTGA. The CDR3 DNA reads as TGTGCCAGCAGCCCACTCGACGCGGGAGTGAACAATGAGCAGTTCTCC. Translation: CASSPLDAGVNNEQFS.

J is TRBJ2-1 and V is TRBV29-1; tentative D call: TRBD1 (5 bases). Germline-derived CDR1 and CDR2 are SQVTM and ANQGSEA. The CDR3 totals 13 residues. The V and J ends lost 1 base and 4 bases respectively, with 8 bases between them. The CDR3 nucleotides read TGCAGCGTTGAAGGGACACGATACAATGAGCAGTTCTTC. Amino acid sequence: CSVEGTRYNEQFF.

In this sample, this clonotype turned up a few times. V gene TRBV3-1 combines with J gene TRBJ2-5, with TRBD2 identical over 7 bases. Losses at the gene ends were 3 bases for V and 7 bases for J; bases not matched to a gene: 8. The germline V gene has CDR1 LGHDT and CDR2 YNNKEL (reference sequence). There are 14 residues in the CDR3. The CDR3 DNA follows: TGTGCCAGCAGCCAGTCTAGCGGTGGGAGGACCCAGTACTTC. Its protein is CASSQSSGGRTQYF.

With respect to this clonotype: A much more abundant neighbour one base away suggests this may be a read error. The CDR3 protein is CASSQDLAGGGQYF. In DNA form, the CDR3 reads TGTGCCAGCAGCCAAGATTTGGCCGGGGGGGGGCAGTACTTC. The genes are TRBV3-1 and TRBJ2-7; 8 bases are shared with TRBD2. Losses at the gene ends were 0 bases for V and 9 bases for J; bases not matched to a gene: 7. The CDR3 spans 14 residues. The germline gives CDR1 LGHDT, CDR2 YNNKEL (reference sequence).

The chain couples TRBV20-1 to TRBJ2-7, with 8 bases lining up with TRBD2. J gave up 4 bases and V 4 bases, and 12 bases lay outside the gene matches. Germline V gene data show CDR1 as DFQATT and CDR2 as SNEGSKA (reference sequence). CDR3 length equals 15 residues. CDR3 coding DNA: TGCAGTGCTATCAGATCCAGCGGGAGTGAGTACGAGCAGTACTTC. Amino acids: CSAIRSSGSEYEQYF.

Comments on this clonotype: This sequence is one base from a far larger clone and is likely a read error. The rearrangement links TRBV7-2 to TRBJ2-5; D assignment may be TRBD1 or TRBD2 (5 bases each). This CDR3 has 15 residues. Per the germline V gene, CDR1 is SGHTA and CDR2 is FQGNSA. The CDR3 DNA reads as TGTGCCAGCAGCGAGGGGCCAGGGAATAGCGAGATCCAGTACTTC. This encodes CASSEGPGNSEIQYF.

This clonotype was picked up a small number of times. This chain links TRBV29-1 with TRBJ2-7; 8 bases are a match to TRBD1. The trim removed 6 bases at V and 6 bases at J, leaving 7 bases unmatched. This CDR3 is 12 amino acids long. Germline CDR1 and CDR2: SQVTM and ANQGSEA. The CDR3 region has the DNA TGCAGCGTCGTTGGACAGGGCAGCGAGCAGTACTTC. Protein: CSVVGQGSEQYF.

This chain links TRBV5-1 with TRBJ2-2; 10 positions match TRBD2. The germline V gene has CDR1 SGHRS and CDR2 YFSETQ. The V gene end was trimmed by 0 bases and the J gene end by 4 bases; junction bases not matched to a gene: 3. The CDR3 covers 16 residues. The CDR3 nucleotides are TGCGCCAGCAGCTTGGGACTAGCGGGCCCCACCGGGGAGCTGTTTTTT. It translates to CASSLGLAGPTGELFF.

This clonotype came up a few times. The J gene is TRBJ2-3, the V gene TRBV6-2 or TRBV6-3; 10 bases line up with TRBD2. This CDR3 region has 17 residues. CDR1 and CDR2 (germline): MNHEY, SVGEGT. The V segment lost 8 bases and the J segment 2 bases; nucleotides outside the gene matches: 13. The CDR3 region has the DNA TGTGCCAGCCACCTCCTCGGACTAGCGGTGTCCACAGATACGCAGTATTTT. It is translated as CASHLLGLAVSTDTQYF.

This clonotype was found a few times. The V gene is TRBV7-2, the J gene TRBJ2-7, with TRBD2 identical over 12 bases. The trim removed 5 bases at V and 3 bases at J, leaving 11 bases unmatched. The CDR3 runs 17 residues. CDR1 and CDR2 (germline): SGHTA, FQGNSA. In DNA, the CDR3 is TGTGCCAGCAGCCCAACCTCCGGGACTAGCGGGCACTACGAGCAGTACTTC. Translating gives CASSPTSGTSGHYEQYF.

Notes on this clonotype: It may be a read error: a sequence one base away is much more abundant. V is TRBV6-5 and J is TRBJ2-7, with D uncertain. Deletions cut 4 bases from V and 6 bases from J, with 16 bases between. Germline-derived CDR1 and CDR2 are MNHEY and SVGAGI. The CDR3 runs 14 residues. The CDR3 loop is CASSCRDGLFEQYF. In nucleotides, the CDR3 is TGTGCCAGCAGTTGCCGAGACGGTTTGTTCGAGCAGTACTTC.

This clonotype was recorded at least ten times. The chain couples TRBV18 to TRBJ2-7; possibly TRBD1 for D (5 bases). Trimming took 6 bases from V and 3 from J, leaving 9 bases between them. The V gene's germline CDR1 is KGHSH and CDR2 LQKENI. The CDR3 is made up of 12 amino acids. CDR3 sequence: CASSRVLYEQYF. CDR3 nucleotide sequence: TGTGCCAGCTCCAGGGTCCTCTACGAGCAGTACTTC.

This clonotype has at least ten counts. V is TRBV28 and J is TRBJ2-2; D tentatively reads TRBD1 or TRBD2 (6 bases each). This CDR3 has 19 residues. Deletions cut 4 bases from V and 5 bases from J, with 26 bases between. Looked up from germline, CDR1 is MDHEN and CDR2 is SYDVKM. CDR3 nucleotides: TGTGCCAGCAGTTCGGAACCGGGGGCGGGACCAACCCCAACCGGGGAGCTGTTTTTT. The encoded protein is CASSSEPGAGPTPTGELFF.

Concerning this clonotype itself: A read error may be the cause here, since a much bigger clone is one base away. The rearrangement links TRBV11-2 to TRBJ2-7; D gene ambiguous. Trimming took 5 bases from V and 6 from J, leaving 17 bases between them. CDR1 is SGHAT, CDR2 FQNNGV, per germline. CDR3 length: 14 residues. CDR3 DNA sequence: TGTGCCAGCAGCCCGACTCCTAGTTCCGCCGAGCAGTACTTC. This translates into CASSPTPSSAEQYF.

This clonotype was recorded many times. The chain is built from TRBV12-3 or TRBV12-4 and TRBJ1-1; a possible D gene is TRBD1 (6 bases). The CDR3 contains 13 residues. Trimming took off 8 bases at V and 6 bases at J, with 16 bases between the two ends. CDR3 residues: CASAYRELPEAFF. CDR3 nucleotide sequence: TGTGCCAGCGCTTACAGGGAGTTACCTGAAGCTTTCTTT.

As to this clonotype: It may be a read error: a sequence one base away is much more abundant. The V call is TRBV11-1, the J call TRBJ2-2; the D is unclear. The germline gives CDR1 SGHAT, CDR2 FQDESV (reference sequence). There are 15 residues in the CDR3. CDR3 loop: CASCLEVGGTGELFF. The CDR3 DNA is TGTGCCAGCTGCTTAGAAGTCGGCGGCACCGGGGAGCTGTTTTTT.

The V gene is TRBV14, the J gene TRBJ2-7, with TRBD2 matching over 8 bases. The germline V gene encodes CDR1 SGHDN and CDR2 FVKESK. J was trimmed by 4 bases and V by 0 bases; bases with no gene match: 11. CDR3 length equals 17 residues. The CDR3 DNA follows: TGTGCCAGCAGCCAAGATGGAGCGGGAGTATCCTCATACGAGCAGTACTTC. This encodes CASSQDGAGVSSYEQYF.

This clonotype has a handful of counts. The CDR3 DNA reads as TGTGCCAGCAGCGCAGCGGCGGGAGGGCAAGAGACCCAGTACTTC. It is translated as CASSAAAGGQETQYF. The rearrangement links TRBV7-9 to TRBJ2-5; 9 positions match TRBD2. CDR3 length: 15 amino acids. V shed 5 bases, J shed 2 bases, and the junction held 6 bases outside the gene matches. CDR1 is SEHNR, CDR2 FQNEAQ, per germline (reference sequence). Full variable domain (missing parts from reference TRBV7-9 and TRBJ2-5): DTGVSQNPRHKITKRGQNVTFRCDPISEHNRLYWYRQTLGQGPEFLTYFQNEAQLEKSRLLSDRFSAERPKGSFSTLEIQRTEQGDSAMYLCASSAAAGGQETQYFGPGTRLLVL.

This clonotype has a handful of counts. Germline and junction disagree at one end, which may indicate a read error. This chain uses TRBV24-1 with TRBJ1-1; perhaps TRBD1 as D (6 bases). Germline assignment: CDR1 KGHDR and CDR2 SFDVKD. The CDR3 sequence is 13 residues long. CDR3 in DNA: TGTGCCACCAGTGATTTCGGGGGAACGGGGGCTTCCTTT. Translation gives CATSDFGGTGASF.

Ten or more counts support this clonotype. The chain's CDR3 is CASSLSTLEQYF. The CDR3 DNA sequence: TGTGCCAGCAGTCTCAGCACCCTCGAGCAGTACTTC. The V call is TRBV11-1, the J call TRBJ2-7; the D is unclear. V was pared by 6 bases and J by 6 bases, with 12 bases between. Germline V lookup: CDR1 SGHAT, CDR2 FQDESV (reference sequence). The CDR3 loop spans 12 amino acids.

CDR3 DNA: TGTGCCAGCAGCTCATCTTTCCCATCTGGCGCGGAGGGAGATACGCAGTATTTT. It is translated as CASSSSFPSGAEGDTQYF. This chain links TRBV28 with TRBJ2-3; D may be TRBD2 (6 bases). CDR1 MDHEN and CDR2 SYDVKM come from the germline V gene. V was trimmed by 6 bases and J by 5 bases, leaving 27 bases between them. This CDR3 comprises 18 residues.

Concerning this clonotype: It is likely a read error, because the conserved phenylalanine at the end of the CDR3 is missing. The chain uses TRBV20-1 and TRBJ2-5; 8 positions match TRBD2. CDR1 is DFQATT, CDR2 SNEGSKA, per germline (reference sequence). The CDR3 sequence is 13 residues long. Trimming removed 5 bases from V and 9 bases from J; junction bases left unmatched: 11. The CDR3 coding sequence is TGCAGTGCTTGGACTCCGGGAGGGGAGGCCCAGTACCTC. As protein: CSAWTPGGEAQYL.